The 15 T cell receptor beta chains reported below all come from one sample, sequenced in a study of neurological immune-mediated disorders. TCRdb reprocessed the 5' RACE reads with MiXCR, giving one entry per CDR3 protein. The sample contains some 46,000 distinct CDR3 sequences, over 9% of which appear only once. Sequencing was done on a sample of PBMCs. The receptors were gathered from a man between 65 and 85 years old with HTLV-1-associated myelopathy (HAM/TSP).

This clonotype was counted many times. This rearrangement joins TRBV5-1 to TRBJ2-1; TRBD2 aligns across 7 bases. CDR3 length: 13 residues. Per germline, CDR1 SGHRS and CDR2 YFSETQ. Trimming took 4 bases from V and 9 from J; bases not matched to a gene: 7. CDR3 in amino acids: CASSLTSEGEQFF. CDR3 DNA sequence: TGCGCCAGCAGCCTTACTAGCGAAGGTGAGCAGTTCTTC. Full variable domain (remainder filled in from reference TRBV5-1 and TRBJ2-1): KAGVTQTPRYLIKTRGQQVTLSCSPISGHRSVSWYQQTPGQGLQFLFEYFSETQRNKGNFPGRFSGRQFSNSRSEMNVSTLELGDSALYLCASSLTSEGEQFFGPGTRLTVL.

This clonotype was observed at least ten times. The J gene is TRBJ2-1, the V gene TRBV6-6; 9 bases are a match to TRBD2. V shed 6 bases and J 7 bases; nucleotides not matched to a gene: 4. The CDR3 sequence is 13 residues long. Germline values: CDR1 MNHNY, CDR2 SVGAGI (reference sequence). The CDR3 sequence is CASRPSGKNEQFF. The CDR3 bases are TGTGCCAGCAGACCTAGCGGGAAGAATGAGCAGTTCTTC.

V and J are TRBV28 and TRBJ2-3; D perhaps matches TRBD2 (5 bases). CDR1 is MDHEN and CDR2 is SYDVKM in the germline V gene. Trimming stripped 3 bases from V and 1 base from J, with 8 bases between. The CDR3 extends over 14 amino acids. DNA for the CDR3: TGTGCCAGCAGTTTCCCCGGGGGCACAGATACGCAGTATTTT. As protein: CASSFPGGTDTQYF.

At least ten counts were recorded for this clonotype. This chain joins TRBV5-4 and TRBJ2-1; possible D gene TRBD2, 6 bases. Per the germline V gene, CDR1 is SGHNT and CDR2 is YYREEE (reference sequence). CDR3 length: 15 amino acids. The ends were cut back, 1 base at V and 1 base at J, with 9 bases in the middle. The CDR3 protein is CASSLISGSYNEQFF. DNA of the CDR3: TGTGCCAGCAGCTTGATCAGCGGGTCCTACAATGAGCAGTTCTTC.

This clonotype is medium-sized within its sample. The chain links TRBV28 to TRBJ2-5; TRBD2 is a possible D gene (6 bases). This CDR3 is built from 14 residues. Per germline, CDR1 MDHEN and CDR2 SYDVKM. The germline V and J ends were trimmed by 3 bases and 3 bases, with 11 bases remaining between them. CDR3 residues: CASSFLAAKETQYF. In nucleotides, the CDR3 is TGTGCCAGCAGTTTCTTAGCGGCCAAAGAGACCCAGTACTTC. The variable domain in full, with the rest retrieved from reference TRBV28 and TRBJ2-5, is DVKVTQSSRYLVKRTGEKVFLECVQDMDHENMFWYRQDPGLGLRLIYFSYDVKMKEKGDIPEGYSVSREKKERFSLILESASTNQTSMYLCASSFLAAKETQYFGPGTRLLVL.

This clonotype was detected many times. V is TRBV4-1 and J is TRBJ1-2; perhaps TRBD1 as D (6 bases). CDR1 and CDR2 from the germline V gene are MGHRA and YSYEKL. Trimming removed 8 bases at V and 8 bases at J, with 12 bases between. This CDR3 contains 11 residues. The CDR3 bases are TGCGCCAGCCGTACAGGGAGCGGCTACACCTTC. Protein: CASRTGSGYTF.

Notes on this clonotype: This may be a read error, as it is one base from a much larger clone. The chain carries TRBV21-1 and TRBJ2-4; the table's D call, TRBD1, was not checked against the DNA. TRBV21-1 constitutes a pseudogene. CDR3 length equals 14 residues. The CDR3 sequence: CSSTLDSPIRIQYF. The CDR3 nucleotides read TGTTCCAGCACCCTGGACAGTCCTATCCGCATTCAGTACTTC.

This clonotype was picked up many times. The CDR3: CASSPITREETQYF. Here the CDR3 DNA reads TGCGCCAGCAGCCCAATCACCAGAGAAGAGACCCAGTACTTC. The gene calls are TRBV5-1 and TRBJ2-5; no clear D. V was shortened by 4 bases and J by 3 bases, with 13 bases between the two germline ends. This CDR3 spans 14 amino acids. Per germline, CDR1 SGHRS and CDR2 YFSETQ.

This clonotype was seen at least ten times. V gene TRBV5-1 combines with J gene TRBJ2-1; D is unresolved. CDR1 and CDR2 (germline): SGHRS, YFSETQ. The germline V and J ends were trimmed by 1 base and 5 bases, with 7 bases remaining between them. The length of the CDR3 is 13 residues. CDR3 coding DNA: TGCGCCAGCAGCTTGAGCTACCACAATGAGCAGTTCTTC. Encoded protein: CASSLSYHNEQFF.

V usage is TRBV4-3 and J usage is TRBJ1-3; D is unclear. Germline CDR1 and CDR2: LGHNA and YSLEER. The CDR3 covers 14 residues. Trimming took 0 bases from V and 0 from J, leaving 3 bases between them. CDR3 loop: CASSQDASGNTIYF. As DNA, the CDR3 is TGCGCCAGCAGCCAAGATGCCTCTGGAAACACCATATATTTT.

The chain couples TRBV28 to TRBJ2-7; TRBD2 agrees at 7 bases. CDR3 size: 15 residues. With 2 bases clipped from V and 9 bases from J, the junction kept 13 bases outside the gene matches. The V gene's germline CDR1 is MDHEN and CDR2 SYDVKM. CDR3 residues: CASSLTGLGDPGQYF. The DNA for the CDR3 is TGTGCCAGCAGTTTAACTGGACTAGGGGACCCGGGGCAGTACTTC.

This clonotype was seen ten or more times. The chain carries TRBV20-1 and TRBJ2-6; D not certain. Trimming removed 4 bases at V and 0 bases at J, with 13 bases between. Germline V CDR1 and CDR2: DFQATT, SNEGSKA (reference sequence). This CDR3 has 16 residues. Written as DNA, the CDR3 is TGCAGTGCTATTGGCCCCTGGAGCTCTGGGGCCAACGTCCTGACTTTC. Its protein is CSAIGPWSSGANVLTF.

V gene TRBV5-1 combines with J gene TRBJ2-7; 13 bases agree with TRBD2. Germline V gene data show CDR1 as SGHRS and CDR2 as YFSETQ. The CDR3 consists of 17 residues. J lost 1 base, V lost 4 bases, and 8 bases had no gene match. The CDR3 protein is CASSPGTSGIRSYEQYF. In nucleotides, the CDR3 is TGCGCCAGCAGCCCTGGGACTAGCGGGATTCGATCCTACGAGCAGTACTTC. The full variable domain, completed using reference TRBV5-1 and TRBJ2-7, is KAGVTQTPRYLIKTRGQQVTLSCSPISGHRSVSWYQQTPGQGLQFLFEYFSETQRNKGNFPGRFSGRQFSNSRSEMNVSTLELGDSALYLCASSPGTSGIRSYEQYFGPGTRLTVT.

V gene TRBV5-1 combines with J gene TRBJ2-2, with 7 bases lining up with TRBD2. This CDR3 is built from 14 residues. Looked up from germline, CDR1 is SGHRS and CDR2 is YFSETQ. V dropped 5 bases and J dropped 3; count of bases not matched to a gene: 4. In nucleotides, the CDR3 is TGCGCCAGCAGAGAAGCGGGGTACACCGGGGAGCTGTTTTTT. It codes for CASREAGYTGELFF.

In the case of this clonotype: A much larger clone differs by one base, so this may be a read error. The chain carries TRBV28 and TRBJ2-7, with a possible D match to TRBD2 (5 bases). The germline V gene has CDR1 MDHEN and CDR2 SYDVKM. The V end was cut by 6 bases, the J end by 2 bases, with 17 bases between. CDR3 size: 15 residues. The CDR3 DNA reads as TGTGCCAGCAGCCCGGGGTCTTCCTTAACCTACGAGCAGTACTTC. Protein: CASSPGSSLTYEQYF. The whole variable domain, remainder taken from reference TRBV28 and TRBJ2-7, is DVKVTQSSRYLVKRTGEKVFLECVQDMDHENMFWYRQDPGLGLRLIYFSYDVKMKEKGDIPEGYSVSREKKERFSLILESASTNQTSMYLCASSPGSSLTYEQYFGPGTRLTVT.